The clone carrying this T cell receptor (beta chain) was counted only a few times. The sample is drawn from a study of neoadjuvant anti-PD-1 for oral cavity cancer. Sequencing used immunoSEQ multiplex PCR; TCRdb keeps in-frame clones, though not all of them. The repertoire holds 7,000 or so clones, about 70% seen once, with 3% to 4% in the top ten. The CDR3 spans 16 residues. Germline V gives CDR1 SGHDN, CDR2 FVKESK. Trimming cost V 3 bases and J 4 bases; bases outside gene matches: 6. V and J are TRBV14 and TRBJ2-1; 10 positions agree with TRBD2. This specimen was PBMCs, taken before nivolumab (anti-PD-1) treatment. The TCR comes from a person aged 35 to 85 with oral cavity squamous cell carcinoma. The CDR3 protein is CASSQLLAGLYNEQFF. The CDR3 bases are TGTGCCAGCAGCCAGTTACTAGCGGGGTTGTACAATGAGCAGTTCTTC.